This is a list of T cell receptor beta chains from one sample in a study of shared clonotypes between healthy human individuals. The table came from immunoSEQ multiplex PCR; TCRdb's copy has only in-frame clones and leaves some out. The sample gives approximately 2.3 million clones, 80% to 95% of which show up once; 0.39% is in the top ten. Sequenced sample: naive CD4+ T cells from PBMCs. Source of these receptors: a man between 18 and 35 years old in good health. Some clones in this sample may be carry-over from other donors' samples. Each CDR3 is given with its conserved first and last residue. The order of the fields is J gene, clone size, D gene, V gene, CDR3 DNA, CDR3 protein. D genes are given only for firm matches. Only part of the rows carry a size: once, few, many, or a class if the clone is expanded.

j_gene: TRBJ2-7; abundance: -; d_gene: TRBD2; v_gene: TRBV7-3; CDR3nt: TGTGCCAGCAGGACGCCGGGACTAGCGGGAGCAGGAGCCTACGAGCAGTACTTC; CDR3aa: CASRTPGLAGAGAYEQYF
j_gene: TRBJ1-5; abundance: -; d_gene: -; v_gene: TRBV28; CDR3nt: TGTGCCAGCAGTGAATACAGAATTTCCAATCAGCCCCAGCATTTT; CDR3aa: CASSEYRISNQPQHF
j_gene: TRBJ1-1; abundance: -; d_gene: -; v_gene: TRBV18; CDR3nt: TGTGCCAGCTCACCTGAGGGGGGGGTGAACACTGAAGCTTTCTTT; CDR3aa: CASSPEGGVNTEAFF
j_gene: TRBJ2-5; abundance: -; d_gene: TRBD2; v_gene: TRBV4-1; CDR3nt: TGCGCCAGCAGCCAAGGAAATAGCGGGAGGGAAGAGACCCAGTACTTC; CDR3aa: CASSQGNSGREETQYF
j_gene: TRBJ1-2; abundance: -; d_gene: -; v_gene: TRBV4-1; CDR3nt: TGCGCCAGCAGCCAATATGGGCAGAGGTATGGCTACACCTTC; CDR3aa: CASSQYGQRYGYTF
j_gene: TRBJ1-2; abundance: -; d_gene: -; v_gene: TRBV7-9; CDR3nt: TGTGCCAGCAGCTTACTAGGTCTCTCTAACTATGGCTACACCTTC; CDR3aa: CASSLLGLSNYGYTF
j_gene: TRBJ1-3; abundance: -; d_gene: -; v_gene: TRBV12-2; CDR3nt: TGTGCAAGTCGCTCGCGAGGGGAATCTGGAAACACCATATATTTT; CDR3aa: CASRSRGESGNTIYF
j_gene: TRBJ1-5; abundance: -; d_gene: TRBD1; v_gene: TRBV14; CDR3nt: TGTGCCAGCAGCCCCGGGACAGAACTTCAGCCCCAGCATTTT; CDR3aa: CASSPGTELQPQHF
j_gene: TRBJ2-1; abundance: -; d_gene: TRBD2; v_gene: TRBV6-5; CDR3nt: TGTGCCAGCAGGCTAGCGGGGGGACCTTACAATGAGCAGTTCTTC; CDR3aa: CASRLAGGPYNEQFF
j_gene: TRBJ2-7; abundance: -; d_gene: -; v_gene: TRBV4-2; CDR3nt: TGTGCCAGCAGCCAAGAAGGGGTCGGCGGGCTCGAGCAGTACTTC; CDR3aa: CASSQEGVGGLEQYF
j_gene: TRBJ2-7; abundance: -; d_gene: TRBD1; v_gene: TRBV7-9; CDR3nt: TGTGCCAGCAGCTCTACAGGGGCCTCCTACGAGCAGTACTTC; CDR3aa: CASSSTGASYEQYF
j_gene: TRBJ1-3; abundance: once; d_gene: -; v_gene: TRBV9; CDR3nt: TGTGCCAGCAGCGATCCAGTCTCTGGAAACACCATATATTTT; CDR3aa: CASSDPVSGNTIYF
j_gene: TRBJ2-1; abundance: -; d_gene: -; v_gene: TRBV10-3; CDR3nt: TGTGCCATCACGGCTCACAATGAGCAGTTCTTC; CDR3aa: CAITAHNEQFF
j_gene: TRBJ1-4; abundance: -; d_gene: -; v_gene: TRBV9; CDR3nt: TGTGCCAGCAGCCCTGGGCAGTGGCCGGAAAAACTGTTTTTT; CDR3aa: CASSPGQWPEKLFF
j_gene: TRBJ2-7; abundance: -; d_gene: TRBD1; v_gene: TRBV5-4; CDR3nt: TGTGCCAGCAGCTTCCGACAGGGATCATCCTACGAGCAGTACTTC; CDR3aa: CASSFRQGSSYEQYF
j_gene: TRBJ2-7; abundance: -; d_gene: -; v_gene: TRBV18; CDR3nt: TGTGCCAGCTCACCCGGTGTCGCCTACGAGCAGTACTTC; CDR3aa: CASSPGVAYEQYF
j_gene: TRBJ1-1; abundance: -; d_gene: -; v_gene: TRBV28; CDR3nt: TGTGCCAGCAGTCTTGGGGGGGCGCGGGGCACTGAAGCTTTCTTT; CDR3aa: CASSLGGARGTEAFF
j_gene: TRBJ2-7; abundance: -; d_gene: TRBD2; v_gene: TRBV7-2; CDR3nt: TGTGCCAGCAGCTTACAAACCTCAGGACTAGCGGAGTCCTACGAGCAGTACTTC; CDR3aa: CASSLQTSGLAESYEQYF
j_gene: TRBJ2-7; abundance: -; d_gene: TRBD1; v_gene: TRBV28; CDR3nt: TGTGCCAGCAGGGCGACAGGGACCTCCTACGAGCAGTACTTC; CDR3aa: CASRATGTSYEQYF